The T cell receptor (beta chain) described here comes from a study of high-grade serous ovarian cancer treatment subgroups. Across the whole study: Each sample yielded on average 7,494 unique TCR beta rearrangements from approximately 15,000 reads.

As regards this clone: Antigen: not known.

Germline assignment: CDR1 SGHAT and CDR2 FQDESV (reference sequence). Trimming took 5 bases from V and 4 from J, leaving 18 bases between them. The CDR3 is 16 amino acids. Method: immunoSEQ multiplex PCR; TCRdb's copy keeps in-frame clones and lacks some. Among about 4,000 clones listed, around 74% were seen once. Findings and limits, study-wide: The analyses considered CDR3 and ignored CDR1 and CDR2. Clonal relatedness tracked neoantigen level, and by trend copy number and mutation load. Repertoire similarity ranged roughly 0.1 to 0.79 between tumors of one patient.

Tumor samples were taken before definitive surgery or chemotherapy. The chain carries TRBV11-1 and TRBJ2-1; D possibly uses TRBD1 or TRBD2 (5 bases each). This clonotype was sampled from a human donor with high-grade serous ovarian cancer. Sequencing was performed on tumor tissue. The CDR3 region has the DNA TGTGCCAGCAGCCCTCACTCGGGGCTCAGGTACAATGAGCAGTTCTTC. It specifies CASSPHSGLRYNEQFF.